Following are 17 T cell receptor beta chains from one sample sequenced in a study of T cells in Graves' hyperthyroidism and ophthalmopathy. Amplification of TCR beta CDR3 regions was performed using RNA transcripts as template. The primer set for the first-round RT-PCR of the TCR CDR3 was HTBI. In TCRdb, the multiplex PCR reads were re-called with MiXCR into one record per CDR3 protein. This table has 250,000 to 300,000 distinct CDR3 sequences, about an eighth appearing once. The sequencing sample was made of blood. These receptors were taken from a woman aged 25 to 39 with Graves' hyperthyroidism that later progressed to Graves' ophthalmopathy.

This clonotype was detected only once. This could be a read error, since a much larger clone is one nucleotide away. V is TRBV7-8 and J is TRBJ2-7; 8 bases are a match to TRBD2. V lost 5 bases to trimming and J lost 5 bases; unmatched junction nucleotides: 8. Germline-derived CDR1 and CDR2 are SGHVS and FQNEAQ. There are 14 residues in the CDR3. CDR3 in DNA: TGTGCCAGCAGCGGCCCCCGTAGCGGGAACGAGCAGTACTTC. It yields the protein CASSGPRSGNEQYF.

The sample holds a few counts of this clonotype. The chain uses TRBV9 and TRBJ2-4; unclear D gene. Per the germline V gene, CDR1 is SGDLS and CDR2 is YYNGEE. V was pared by 2 bases and J by 0 bases, with 9 bases between. This CDR3 region has 15 residues. This CDR3 is CASSVRPEAKNIQYF. As DNA, the CDR3 is TGTGCCAGCAGCGTCAGACCTGAAGCCAAAAACATTCAGTACTTC.

The J gene is TRBJ2-2, the V gene TRBV6-1, with 7 nucleotides matching TRBD2. Germline trimming cut 6 bases from V and 5 bases from J; bases unmatched to any gene: 6. CDR1 is MNHNS and CDR2 is SASEGT in the germline V gene. The CDR3 has 14 residues. DNA for the CDR3: TGTGCCAGCAGGAGCAGACTAGCAACCGGGGAGCTGTTTTTT. It yields the protein CASRSRLATGELFF.

The chain has TRBV24-1 and TRBJ2-3, with 9 nucleotides matching TRBD1. This CDR3 spans 18 amino acids. CDR1 KGHDR and CDR2 SFDVKD come from the germline V gene. J lost 6 bases, V lost 2 bases, and 14 bases had no gene match. In DNA, the CDR3 is TGTGCCACCAGTGATTCCTCTTTACAGGGGGCTCAACCGGATACGCAGTATTTT. This gives the protein CATSDSSLQGAQPDTQYF.

This clonotype was seen at least ten times. The rearrangement links TRBV27 to TRBJ2-3; 16 bases map to TRBD2. Unmatched junction bases numbered 9, after V lost 5 bases and J lost 4 bases. This CDR3 is built from 18 residues. Germline values: CDR1 MNHEY, CDR2 SMNVEV (reference sequence). CDR3 sequence reads: CASSAGTSGRAVPDTQYF. The DNA of the CDR3 is TGTGCCAGCAGTGCAGGGACTAGCGGGAGGGCCGTCCCAGATACGCAGTATTTT.

This clonotype was counted ten times or more. The chain couples TRBV12-3 or TRBV12-4 to TRBJ2-1; no clear D. This CDR3 region has 14 residues. Trimming took off 3 bases at V and 3 bases at J, with 9 bases between the two ends. The CDR3 coding sequence is TGTGCCAGCAGTTTTTCTAGGGACTACAATGAGCAGTTCTTC. Protein sequence: CASSFSRDYNEQFF.

This clonotype was seen more than once but under ten times. The chain couples TRBV19 to TRBJ2-2; D possibly corresponds to TRBD2 (6 bases). The CDR3 runs to 15 residues. The germline CDR1 and CDR2 sequences are LNHDA and SQIVND (reference sequence). Trimming took 5 bases from V and 7 from J, leaving 17 bases between them. As DNA, the CDR3 is TGTGCCAGTAGTGGGCGGGGCAGCGTCGGCGGGGAGCTGTTTTTT. Its protein product is CASSGRGSVGGELFF.

Ten or more counts support this clonotype. One junction end does not reproduce the germline sequence, and a read error may be involved. V is TRBV7-7 and J is TRBJ2-3; 9 bases match TRBD2. This CDR3 spans 15 amino acids. Per the germline V gene, CDR1 is SSHAT and CDR2 is FNYEAQ (reference sequence). CDR3 DNA: TGTGCTAGCAGCACCGGGACTAGCAACACAGATACGCAGTATTTT. This sequence encodes CASSTGTSNTDTQYF.

This clonotype appeared a few times. The chain joins TRBV28 to TRBJ2-7, with D possibly TRBD2 on 6 matching bases. Germline CDR1 reads MDHEN; CDR2 reads SYDVKM. The V end lost 2 bases, the J end lost 6 bases, and 14 bases lay between the germline ends. The CDR3 length is 14 residues. This CDR3 is CASSLAGLQGEQYF. The CDR3 DNA follows: TGTGCCAGCAGTTTAGCGGGACTCCAGGGCGAGCAGTACTTC.

Ten or more counts support this clonotype. The chain recombines TRBV7-2 with TRBJ2-1, with TRBD2 matching 7 bases. V was pared by 6 bases and J by 7 bases, with 9 bases of the junction left unmatched. Per germline, CDR1 SGHTA and CDR2 FQGNSA. The length of the CDR3 is 14 residues. CDR3: CASRPSGAGNEQFF. The CDR3 DNA is TGTGCCAGCAGGCCTAGCGGAGCAGGAAATGAGCAGTTCTTC.

In its sample, this clonotype was seen many times. This chain connects TRBV18 to TRBJ1-5, with D unresolved. V dropped 5 bases and J dropped 0 bases, with 5 bases sitting between them. Looked up from germline, CDR1 is KGHSH and CDR2 is LQKENI. This CDR3 comprises 13 residues. The CDR3 region has the DNA TGTGCCAGCTCATTATATAGCAATCAGCCCCAGCATTTT. Protein: CASSLYSNQPQHF.

This clonotype appeared many times. The J gene is TRBJ2-4, the V gene TRBV2; 9 bases map to TRBD1. The CDR3 consists of 16 residues. The germline CDR1 and CDR2 sequences are SNHLY and FYNNEI. Trimming took 8 bases from V and 0 from J; bases not matched to a gene: 8. CDR3 amino acids: CASAIQGAKAKNIQYF. CDR3 coding DNA: TGTGCCAGCGCCATACAGGGGGCGAAAGCCAAAAACATTCAGTACTTC.

This clonotype was seen ten or more times. The rearrangement links TRBV2 to TRBJ2-7; a possible D gene is TRBD1 (6 bases). Germline V gives CDR1 SNHLY, CDR2 FYNNEI. The length of the CDR3 is 15 residues. Trimming cost V 6 bases and J 0 bases, with 15 bases left between them. The CDR3 is CASSGRTDSSYEQYF. In DNA, the CDR3 is TGTGCCAGCAGCGGGCGGACGGACAGCTCCTACGAGCAGTACTTC.

This clonotype has a handful of counts. The chain couples TRBV5-1 to TRBJ2-3; 9 nucleotides align to TRBD2. Unmatched junction bases numbered 6, after V lost 2 bases and J lost 2 bases. From germline, CDR1 is SGHRS and CDR2 YFSETQ. CDR3 size: 16 residues. The DNA for the CDR3 is TGCGCCAGCAGCTTCGAACTAGCGGGTCCCACAGATACGCAGTATTTT. Encoded protein: CASSFELAGPTDTQYF.

This clonotype was seen ten or more times. CDR3 sequence: CSVELATGTPEGSGANVLTF. The CDR3 bases are TGCAGCGTTGAACTAGCTACCGGGACACCGGAGGGGTCTGGGGCCAACGTCCTGACTTTC. The chain has TRBV29-1 and TRBJ2-6, with D perhaps assigned TRBD1 or TRBD2 (6 bases each). The CDR3 has 20 residues. The germline V gene encodes CDR1 SQVTM and CDR2 ANQGSEA. V lost 2 bases and J lost 1, with 24 bases in between.

J is TRBJ1-5 and V is TRBV4-3; 10 positions match TRBD1. CDR3 length: 16 residues. J was trimmed by 5 bases and V by 4 bases; bases with no gene match: 8. Per the germline V gene, CDR1 is LGHNA and CDR2 is YSLEER. This CDR3 is CASSLIYGTGDQPQHF. CDR3 nucleotides: TGCGCCAGCAGCCTAATATACGGGACAGGGGATCAGCCCCAGCATTTT.

The sample holds many counts of this clonotype. The chain links TRBV6-1 to TRBJ2-7, with 10 nucleotides matching TRBD2. The CDR3 extends over 17 amino acids. Losses at the gene ends were 5 bases for V and 6 bases for J; bases not matched to a gene: 16. The germline V gene encodes CDR1 MNHNS and CDR2 SASEGT. The CDR3 sequence: CASSIQPSGRGSSEQYF. As DNA, the CDR3 is TGTGCCAGCAGTATACAACCTAGCGGGAGAGGGTCTTCCGAGCAGTACTTC.